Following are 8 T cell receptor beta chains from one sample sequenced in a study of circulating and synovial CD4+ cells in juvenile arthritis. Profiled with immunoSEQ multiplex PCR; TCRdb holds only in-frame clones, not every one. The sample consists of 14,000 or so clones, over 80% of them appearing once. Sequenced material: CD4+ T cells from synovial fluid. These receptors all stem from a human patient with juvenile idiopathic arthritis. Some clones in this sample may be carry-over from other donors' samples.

The CDR3 DNA is TGTGCCAGCAGTGGTAGACAGACGAAATATGGCTACACCTTC. Protein: CASSGRQTKYGYTF. This rearrangement joins TRBV6-1 to TRBJ1-2; possible D gene TRBD1, 5 bases. V gave up 4 bases and J gave up 5 bases, with 14 bases separating them. In germline, CDR1 is MNHNS, CDR2 SASEGT. The length of the CDR3 is 14 residues.

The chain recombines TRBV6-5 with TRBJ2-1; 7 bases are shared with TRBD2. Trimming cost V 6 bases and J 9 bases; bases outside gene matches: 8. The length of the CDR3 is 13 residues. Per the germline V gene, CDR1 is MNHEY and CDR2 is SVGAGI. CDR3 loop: CASRRQREAEQFF. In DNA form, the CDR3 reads TGTGCCAGCAGACGACAGCGGGAAGCTGAGCAGTTCTTC.

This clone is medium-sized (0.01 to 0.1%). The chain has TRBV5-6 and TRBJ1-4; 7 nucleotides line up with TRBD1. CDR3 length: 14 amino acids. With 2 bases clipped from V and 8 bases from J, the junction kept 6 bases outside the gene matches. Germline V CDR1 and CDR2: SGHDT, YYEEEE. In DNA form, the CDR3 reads TGTGCCAGCAGCTTAGGGGGCGCCGGGGAAAAACTGTTTTTT. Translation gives CASSLGGAGEKLFF.

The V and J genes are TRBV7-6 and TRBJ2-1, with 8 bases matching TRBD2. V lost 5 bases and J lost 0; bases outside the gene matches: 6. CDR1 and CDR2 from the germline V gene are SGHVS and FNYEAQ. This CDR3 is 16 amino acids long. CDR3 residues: CASSPKRGSSYNEQFF. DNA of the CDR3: TGTGCCAGCAGCCCCAAGCGGGGGAGCTCCTACAATGAGCAGTTCTTC.

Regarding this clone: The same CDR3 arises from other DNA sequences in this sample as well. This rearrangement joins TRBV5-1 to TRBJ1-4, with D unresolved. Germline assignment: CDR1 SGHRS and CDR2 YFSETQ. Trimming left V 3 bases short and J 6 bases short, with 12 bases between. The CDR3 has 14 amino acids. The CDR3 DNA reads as TGCGCCAGCAGCTCCCTCGGCGGGGATGAAAAACTGTTTTTT. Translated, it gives CASSSLGGDEKLFF.

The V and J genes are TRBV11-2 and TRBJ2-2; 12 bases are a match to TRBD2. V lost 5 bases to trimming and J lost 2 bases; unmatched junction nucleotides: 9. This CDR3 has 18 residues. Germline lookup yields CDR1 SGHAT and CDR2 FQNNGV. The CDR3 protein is CASSTRLAGAHNTGELFF. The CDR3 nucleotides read TGTGCCAGCAGCACTCGACTAGCGGGGGCTCACAACACCGGGGAGCTGTTTTTT.

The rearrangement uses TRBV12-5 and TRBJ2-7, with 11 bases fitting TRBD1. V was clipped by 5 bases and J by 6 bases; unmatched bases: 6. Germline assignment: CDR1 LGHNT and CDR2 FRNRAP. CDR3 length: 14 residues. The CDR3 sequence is CASGAQDRGLEQYF. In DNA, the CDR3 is TGTGCTAGTGGTGCCCAGGACAGGGGGCTCGAGCAGTACTTC. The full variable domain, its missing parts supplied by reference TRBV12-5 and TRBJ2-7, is DARVTQTPRHKVTEMGQEVTMRCQPILGHNTVFWYRQTMMQGLELLAYFRNRAPLDDSGMPKDRFSAEMPDATLATLKIQPSEPRDSAVYFCASGAQDRGLEQYFGPGTRLTVT.

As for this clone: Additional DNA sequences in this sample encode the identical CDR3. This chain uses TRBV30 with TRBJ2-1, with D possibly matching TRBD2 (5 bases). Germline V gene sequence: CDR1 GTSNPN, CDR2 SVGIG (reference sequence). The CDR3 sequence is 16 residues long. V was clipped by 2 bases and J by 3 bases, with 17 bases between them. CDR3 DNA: TGTGCCTGGAGTTTGACTTCCGGGGTTTTCTACAATGAGCAGTTCTTC. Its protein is CAWSLTSGVFYNEQFF.